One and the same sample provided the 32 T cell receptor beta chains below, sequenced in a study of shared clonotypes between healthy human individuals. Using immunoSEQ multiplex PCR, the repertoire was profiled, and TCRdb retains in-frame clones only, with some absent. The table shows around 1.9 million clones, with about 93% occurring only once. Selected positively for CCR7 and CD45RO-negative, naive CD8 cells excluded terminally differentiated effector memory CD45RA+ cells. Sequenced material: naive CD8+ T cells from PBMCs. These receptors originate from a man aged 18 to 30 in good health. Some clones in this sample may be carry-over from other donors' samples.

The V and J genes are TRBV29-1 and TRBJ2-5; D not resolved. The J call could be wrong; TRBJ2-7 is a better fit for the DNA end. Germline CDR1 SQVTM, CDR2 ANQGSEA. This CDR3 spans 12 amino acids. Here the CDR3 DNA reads TGCAGCGTTGAAATTGGCCGCTACGAGCAGTACTTC. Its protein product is CSVEIGRYEQYF.

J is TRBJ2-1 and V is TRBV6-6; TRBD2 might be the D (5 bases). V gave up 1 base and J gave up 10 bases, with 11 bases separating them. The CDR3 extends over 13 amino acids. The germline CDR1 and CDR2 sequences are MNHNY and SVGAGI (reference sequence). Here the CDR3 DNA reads TGTGCCAGCAGTTACTACGAGGGAGTGGAGCAGTTCTTC. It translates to CASSYYEGVEQFF.

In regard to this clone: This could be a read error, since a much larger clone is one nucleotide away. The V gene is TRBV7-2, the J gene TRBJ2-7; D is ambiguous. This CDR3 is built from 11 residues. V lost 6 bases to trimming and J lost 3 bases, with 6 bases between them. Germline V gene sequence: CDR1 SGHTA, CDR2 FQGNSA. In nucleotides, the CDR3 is TGTGCCAGCAGGTTAAACTACGAGCAGTACTTC. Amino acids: CASRLNYEQYF.

The CDR3 region is CASSSDRGGPYEQYF. The CDR3 DNA reads as TGTGCCAGCAGTTCTGACAGAGGGGGCCCCTACGAGCAGTACTTC. The genes are TRBV5-5 and TRBJ2-7, with 7 bases that match TRBD1. The CDR3 extends over 15 amino acids. The V and J ends lost 5 bases and 2 bases, in that order; junction bases with no gene match: 10. The V gene's germline CDR1 is SGHKS and CDR2 YYEKEE (reference sequence). Full variable domain (missing parts from reference TRBV5-5 and TRBJ2-7): DAGVTQSPTHLIKTRGQQVTLRCSPISGHKSVSWYQQVLGQGPQFIFQYYEKEERGRGNFPDRFSARQFPNYSSELNVNALLLGDSALYLCASSSDRGGPYEQYFGPGTRLTVT.

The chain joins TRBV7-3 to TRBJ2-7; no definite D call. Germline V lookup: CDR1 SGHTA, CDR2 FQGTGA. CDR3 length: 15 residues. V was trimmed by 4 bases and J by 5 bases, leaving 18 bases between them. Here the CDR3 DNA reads TGTGCCAGCAGCTACGACGGATCAAGGAGAAACGAGCAGTACTTC. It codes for CASSYDGSRRNEQYF.

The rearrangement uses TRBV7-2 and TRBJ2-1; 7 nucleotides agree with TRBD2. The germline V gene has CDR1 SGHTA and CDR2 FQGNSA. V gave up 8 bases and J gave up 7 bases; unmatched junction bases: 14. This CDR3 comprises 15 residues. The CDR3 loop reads CASGRERGRGNEQFF. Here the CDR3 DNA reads TGTGCCAGCGGGAGGGAGCGGGGACGGGGGAATGAGCAGTTCTTC.

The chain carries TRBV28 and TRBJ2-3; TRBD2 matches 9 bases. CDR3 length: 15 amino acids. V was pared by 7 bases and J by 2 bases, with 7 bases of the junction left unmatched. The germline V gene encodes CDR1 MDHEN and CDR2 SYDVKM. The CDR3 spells CASKPAGGPTDTQYF. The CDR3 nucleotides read TGTGCCAGCAAACCAGCGGGAGGTCCCACAGATACGCAGTATTTT.

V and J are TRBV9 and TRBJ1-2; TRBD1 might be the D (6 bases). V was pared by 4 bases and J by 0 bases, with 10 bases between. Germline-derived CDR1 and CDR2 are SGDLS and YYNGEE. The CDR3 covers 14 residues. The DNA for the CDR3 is TGTGCCAGCAGCCCTGGGGACACTAACTATGGCTACACCTTC. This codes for CASSPGDTNYGYTF.

For the CDR3, the DNA is TGTGCCAGCAGTTTCCGGGGACTAGCGGGAGTGGGGAATGAGCAGTTCTTC. It encodes CASSFRGLAGVGNEQFF. The chain employs TRBV27 and TRBJ2-1; 14 bases are shared with TRBD2. This CDR3 has 17 amino acids. Germline lookup yields CDR1 MNHEY and CDR2 SMNVEV (reference sequence). With V trimmed by 3 bases and J by 7 bases, 8 bases remained unmatched.

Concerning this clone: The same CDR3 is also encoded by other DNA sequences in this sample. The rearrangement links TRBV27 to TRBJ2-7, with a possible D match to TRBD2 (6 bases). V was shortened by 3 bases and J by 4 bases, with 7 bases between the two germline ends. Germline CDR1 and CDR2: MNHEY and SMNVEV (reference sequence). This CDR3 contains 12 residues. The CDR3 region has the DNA TGTGCCAGCAGTTTGGGGGGTTACGAGCAGTACTTC. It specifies CASSLGGYEQYF.

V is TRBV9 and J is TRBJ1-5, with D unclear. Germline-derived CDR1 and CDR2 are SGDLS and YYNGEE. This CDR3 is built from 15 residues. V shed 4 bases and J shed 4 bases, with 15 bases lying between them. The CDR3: CASSPLEGFNQPQHF. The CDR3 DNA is TGTGCCAGCAGCCCCCTCGAAGGCTTTAATCAGCCCCAGCATTTT.

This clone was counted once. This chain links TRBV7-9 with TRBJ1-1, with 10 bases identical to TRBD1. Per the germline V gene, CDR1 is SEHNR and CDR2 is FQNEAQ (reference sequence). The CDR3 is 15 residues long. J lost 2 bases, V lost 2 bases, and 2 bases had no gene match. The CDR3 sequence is CASSLLTGGNTEAFF. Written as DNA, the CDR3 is TGTGCCAGCAGCTTATTGACAGGGGGCAACACTGAAGCTTTCTTT.

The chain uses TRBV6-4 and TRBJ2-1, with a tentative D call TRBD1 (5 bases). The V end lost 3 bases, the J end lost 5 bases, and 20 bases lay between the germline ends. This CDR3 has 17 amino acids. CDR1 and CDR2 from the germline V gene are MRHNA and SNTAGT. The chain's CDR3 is CASSDWGRPAGDNEQFF. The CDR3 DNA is TGTGCCAGCAGTGATTGGGGCCGACCCGCCGGTGACAATGAGCAGTTCTTC.

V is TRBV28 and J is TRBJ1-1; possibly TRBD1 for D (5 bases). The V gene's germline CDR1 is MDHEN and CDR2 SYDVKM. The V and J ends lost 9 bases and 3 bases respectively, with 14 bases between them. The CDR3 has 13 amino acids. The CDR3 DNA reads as TGTGCCAGTAAAGGGGTCAGGGACACTGAAGCTTTCTTT. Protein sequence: CASKGVRDTEAFF.

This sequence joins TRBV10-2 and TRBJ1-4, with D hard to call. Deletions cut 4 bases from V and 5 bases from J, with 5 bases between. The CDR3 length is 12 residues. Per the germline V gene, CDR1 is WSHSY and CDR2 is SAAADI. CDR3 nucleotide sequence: TGCGCCAGCAGTGTAAGAAATGAAAAACTGTTTTTT. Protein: CASSVRNEKLFF.

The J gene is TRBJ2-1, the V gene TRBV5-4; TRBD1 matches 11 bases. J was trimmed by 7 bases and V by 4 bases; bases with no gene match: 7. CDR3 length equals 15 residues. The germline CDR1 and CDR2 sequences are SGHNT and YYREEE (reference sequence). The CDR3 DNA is TGTGCCAGCAGCGGAGGGACAGGGGGGTATAATGAGCAGTTCTTC. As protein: CASSGGTGGYNEQFF. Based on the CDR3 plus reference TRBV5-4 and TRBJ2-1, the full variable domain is ETGVTQSPTHLIKTRGQQVTLRCSSQSGHNTVSWYQQALGQGPQFIFQYYREEENGRGNFPPRFSGLQFPNYSSELNVNALELDDSALYLCASSGGTGGYNEQFFGPGTRLTVL.

The CDR3 spells CASSLVISDTQYF. CDR3 nucleotides: TGTGCCAGCAGCTTAGTCATATCCGATACGCAGTATTTT. This sequence joins TRBV11-2 and TRBJ2-3, with D unclear. Germline V gene lookup returns CDR1 SGHAT and CDR2 FQNNGV. This CDR3 has 13 residues. Trimming shortened V by 1 base and J by 6 bases, and 8 bases separated the two germline ends.

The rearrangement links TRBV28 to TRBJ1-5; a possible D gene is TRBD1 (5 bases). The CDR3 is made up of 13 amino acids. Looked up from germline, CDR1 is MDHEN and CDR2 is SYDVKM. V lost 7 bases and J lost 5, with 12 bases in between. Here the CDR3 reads CASTLGTHQPQHF. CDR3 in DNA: TGTGCCAGCACCCTCGGGACTCATCAGCCCCAGCATTTT.

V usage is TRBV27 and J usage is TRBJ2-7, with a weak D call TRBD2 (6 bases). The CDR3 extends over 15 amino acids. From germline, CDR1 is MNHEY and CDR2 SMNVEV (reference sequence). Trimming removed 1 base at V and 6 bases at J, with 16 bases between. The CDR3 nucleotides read TGTGCCAGCAGTTTATTTCCCGGGAGTAATCTCGAGCAGTACTTC. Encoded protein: CASSLFPGSNLEQYF.

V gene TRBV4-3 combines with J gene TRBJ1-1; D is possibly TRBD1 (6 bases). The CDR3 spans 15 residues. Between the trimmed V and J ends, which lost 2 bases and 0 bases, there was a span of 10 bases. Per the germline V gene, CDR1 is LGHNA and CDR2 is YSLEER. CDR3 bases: TGCGCCAGCAGCCAACCGGGACAAATGAACACTGAAGCTTTCTTT. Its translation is CASSQPGQMNTEAFF.

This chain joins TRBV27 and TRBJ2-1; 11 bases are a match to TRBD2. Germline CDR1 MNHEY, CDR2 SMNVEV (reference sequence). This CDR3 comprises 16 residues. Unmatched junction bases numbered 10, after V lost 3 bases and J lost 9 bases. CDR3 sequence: CASSFVFTSGSIEQFF. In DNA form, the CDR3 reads TGTGCCAGCAGTTTTGTGTTCACTAGCGGGAGTATTGAGCAGTTCTTC.

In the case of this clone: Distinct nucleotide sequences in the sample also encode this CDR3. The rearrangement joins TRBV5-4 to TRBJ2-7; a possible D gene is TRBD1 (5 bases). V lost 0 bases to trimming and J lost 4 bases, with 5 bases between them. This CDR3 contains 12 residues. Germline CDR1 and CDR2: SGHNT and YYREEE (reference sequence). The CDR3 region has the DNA TGTGCCAGCAGCTTGGGACAGTACGAGCAGTACTTC. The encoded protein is CASSLGQYEQYF.

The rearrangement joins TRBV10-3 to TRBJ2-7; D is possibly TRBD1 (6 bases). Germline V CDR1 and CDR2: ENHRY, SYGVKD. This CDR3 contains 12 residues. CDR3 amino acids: CATEGGSYEQYF. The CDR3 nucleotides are TGTGCTACGGAAGGGGGCTCCTACGAGCAGTACTTC.

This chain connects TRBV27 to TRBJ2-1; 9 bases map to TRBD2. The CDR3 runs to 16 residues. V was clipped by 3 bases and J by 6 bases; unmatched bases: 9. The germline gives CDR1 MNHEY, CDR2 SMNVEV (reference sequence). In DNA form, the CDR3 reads TGTGCCAGCAGTTTGTGGGGACTAGCAGCGATCAATGAGCAGTTCTTC. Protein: CASSLWGLAAINEQFF.

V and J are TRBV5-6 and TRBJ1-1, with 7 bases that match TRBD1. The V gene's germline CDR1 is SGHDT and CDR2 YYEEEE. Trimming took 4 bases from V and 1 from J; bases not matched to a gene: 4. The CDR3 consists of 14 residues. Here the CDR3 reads CASSQDRPNTEAFF. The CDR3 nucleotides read TGTGCCAGCAGCCAGGACAGGCCGAACACTGAAGCTTTCTTT. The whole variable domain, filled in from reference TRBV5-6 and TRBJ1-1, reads DAGVTQSPTHLIKTRGQQVTLRCSPKSGHDTVSWYQQALGQGPQFIFQYYEEEERQRGNFPDRFSGHQFPNYSSELNVNALLLGDSALYLCASSQDRPNTEAFFGQGTRLTVV.

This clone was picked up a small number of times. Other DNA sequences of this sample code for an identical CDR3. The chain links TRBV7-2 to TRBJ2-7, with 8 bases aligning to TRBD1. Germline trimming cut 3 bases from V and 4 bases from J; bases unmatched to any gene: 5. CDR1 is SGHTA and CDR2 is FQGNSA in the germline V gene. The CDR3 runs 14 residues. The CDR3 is CASSLWTGSYEQYF. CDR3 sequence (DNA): TGTGCCAGCAGCTTGTGGACAGGGAGTTACGAGCAGTACTTC.

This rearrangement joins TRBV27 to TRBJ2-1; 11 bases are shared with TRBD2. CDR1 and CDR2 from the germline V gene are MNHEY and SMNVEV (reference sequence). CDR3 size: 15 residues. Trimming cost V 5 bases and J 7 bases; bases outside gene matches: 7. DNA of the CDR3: TGTGCCAGCAGTATCCGACTAGCGGGAATGAATGAGCAGTTCTTC. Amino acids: CASSIRLAGMNEQFF.

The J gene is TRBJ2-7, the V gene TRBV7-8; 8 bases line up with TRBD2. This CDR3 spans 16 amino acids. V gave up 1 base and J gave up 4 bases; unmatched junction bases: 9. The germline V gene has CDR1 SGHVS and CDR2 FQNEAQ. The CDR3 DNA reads TGTGCCAGCAGCTTAGGAGTACCGGGAGGGTGGTACGAGCAGTACTTC. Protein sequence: CASSLGVPGGWYEQYF.

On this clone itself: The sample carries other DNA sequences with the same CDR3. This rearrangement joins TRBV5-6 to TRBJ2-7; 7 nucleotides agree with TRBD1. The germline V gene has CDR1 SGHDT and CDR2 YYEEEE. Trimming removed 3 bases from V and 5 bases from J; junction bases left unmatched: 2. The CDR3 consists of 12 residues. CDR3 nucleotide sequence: TGTGCCAGCAGCTCGACAGGGAACGAGCAGTACTTC. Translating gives CASSSTGNEQYF.

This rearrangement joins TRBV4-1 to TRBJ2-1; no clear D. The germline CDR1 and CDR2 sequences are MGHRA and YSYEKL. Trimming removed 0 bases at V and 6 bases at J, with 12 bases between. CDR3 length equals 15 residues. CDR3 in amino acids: CASSQDDSPANEQFF. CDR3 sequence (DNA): TGCGCCAGCAGCCAAGATGACTCCCCCGCCAATGAGCAGTTCTTC.

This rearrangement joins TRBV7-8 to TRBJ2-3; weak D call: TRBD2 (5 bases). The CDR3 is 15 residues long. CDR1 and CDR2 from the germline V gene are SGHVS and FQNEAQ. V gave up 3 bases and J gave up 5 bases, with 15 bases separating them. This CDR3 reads CASSFSTGIKDTQYF. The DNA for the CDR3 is TGTGCCAGCAGCTTCTCAACGGGGATTAAAGATACGCAGTATTTT.

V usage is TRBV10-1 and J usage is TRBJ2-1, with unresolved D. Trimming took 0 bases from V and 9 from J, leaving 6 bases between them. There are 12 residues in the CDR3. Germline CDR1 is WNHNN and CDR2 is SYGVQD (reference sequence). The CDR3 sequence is CASSESLGEQFF. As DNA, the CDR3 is TGCGCCAGCAGTGAGTCCCTGGGTGAGCAGTTCTTC.